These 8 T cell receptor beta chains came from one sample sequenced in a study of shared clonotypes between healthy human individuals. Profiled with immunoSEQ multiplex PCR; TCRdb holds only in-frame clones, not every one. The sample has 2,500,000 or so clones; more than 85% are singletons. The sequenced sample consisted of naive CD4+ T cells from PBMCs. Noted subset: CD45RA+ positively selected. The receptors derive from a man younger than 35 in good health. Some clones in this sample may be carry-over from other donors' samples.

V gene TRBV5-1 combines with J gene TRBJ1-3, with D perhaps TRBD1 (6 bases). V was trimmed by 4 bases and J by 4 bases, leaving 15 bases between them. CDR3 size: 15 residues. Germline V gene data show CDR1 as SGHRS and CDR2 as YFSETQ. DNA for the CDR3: TGCGCCAGCAGCGCTGAGGGGGTTGGAGGAAACACCATATATTTT. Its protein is CASSAEGVGGNTIYF. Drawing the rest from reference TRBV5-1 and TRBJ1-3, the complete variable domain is KAGVTQTPRYLIKTRGQQVTLSCSPISGHRSVSWYQQTPGQGLQFLFEYFSETQRNKGNFPGRFSGRQFSNSRSEMNVSTLELGDSALYLCASSAEGVGGNTIYFGEGSWLTVV.

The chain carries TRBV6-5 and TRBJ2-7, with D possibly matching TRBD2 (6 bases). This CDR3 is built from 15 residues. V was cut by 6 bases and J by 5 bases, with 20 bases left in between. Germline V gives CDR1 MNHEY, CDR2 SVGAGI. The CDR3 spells CASRAAWTTFHEQYF. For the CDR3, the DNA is TGTGCCAGCAGGGCGGCGTGGACTACCTTCCACGAGCAGTACTTC.

The CDR3 loop is CASSYVQGVGNTIYF. CDR3 in DNA: TGTGCCAGCAGTTACGTACAGGGTGTCGGAAACACCATATATTTT. V usage is TRBV6-5 and J usage is TRBJ1-3, with a possible D match to TRBD1 (6 bases). V was cut by 2 bases and J by 4 bases, with 12 bases left in between. CDR1 and CDR2 (germline): MNHEY, SVGAGI. This CDR3 comprises 15 residues.

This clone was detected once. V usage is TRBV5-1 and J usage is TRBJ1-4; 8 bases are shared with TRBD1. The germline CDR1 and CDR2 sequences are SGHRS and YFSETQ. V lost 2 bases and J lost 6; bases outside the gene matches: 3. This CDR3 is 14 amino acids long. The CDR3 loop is CASSFETGDEKLFF. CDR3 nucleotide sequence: TGCGCCAGCAGCTTCGAGACAGGGGATGAAAAACTGTTTTTT.

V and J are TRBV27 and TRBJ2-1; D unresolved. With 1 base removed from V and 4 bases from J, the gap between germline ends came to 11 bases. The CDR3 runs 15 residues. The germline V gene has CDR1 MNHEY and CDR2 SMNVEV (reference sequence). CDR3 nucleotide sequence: TGTGCCAGCAGTTTATTTGGCGGATCTTACAATGAGCAGTTCTTC. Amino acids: CASSLFGGSYNEQFF.

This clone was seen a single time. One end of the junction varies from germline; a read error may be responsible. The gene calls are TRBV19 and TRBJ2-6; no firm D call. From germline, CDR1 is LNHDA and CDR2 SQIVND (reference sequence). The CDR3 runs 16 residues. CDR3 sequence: CASRMGRNSGTNVLTF. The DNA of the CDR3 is TGTGCCAGTAGGATGGGTCGGAACTCTGGGACCAACGTCCTGACTTTC.

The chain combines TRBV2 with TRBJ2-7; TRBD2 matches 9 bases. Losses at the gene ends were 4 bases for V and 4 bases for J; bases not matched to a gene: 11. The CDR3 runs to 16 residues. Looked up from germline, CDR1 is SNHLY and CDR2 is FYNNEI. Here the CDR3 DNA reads TGTGCCAGCAGTGGGTTACCGGGACTAGCAGGATACGAGCAGTACTTC. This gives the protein CASSGLPGLAGYEQYF.

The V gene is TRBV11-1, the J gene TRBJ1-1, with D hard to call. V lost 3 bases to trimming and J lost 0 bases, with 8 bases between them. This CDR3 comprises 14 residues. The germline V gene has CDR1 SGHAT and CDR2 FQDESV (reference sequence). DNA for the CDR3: TGTGCCAGCAGCTTCTCTCGTTTGAACACTGAAGCTTTCTTT. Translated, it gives CASSFSRLNTEAFF. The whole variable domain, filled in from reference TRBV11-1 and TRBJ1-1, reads EAEVAQSPRYKITEKSQAVAFWCDPISGHATLYWYRQILGQGPELLVQFQDESVVDDSQLPKDRFSAERLKGVDSTLKIQPAELGDSAMYLCASSFSRLNTEAFFGQGTRLTVV.